One and the same sample provided the 4 T cell receptor beta chains below, sequenced in a study of blood T cell repertoires in COVID-19. Here immunoSEQ multiplex PCR was the method, and the copy in TCRdb shows in-frame clones only, minus some. This sample has 100,000 or so clones; approximately 78% occur once, and the top ten carry around 9.8%. The sample was peripheral blood. These receptors were collected from a man aged 55-75 years with active or convalescent COVID-19.

The chain combines TRBV5-5 with TRBJ2-5; TRBD1 aligns across 9 bases. Germline-derived CDR1 and CDR2 are SGHKS and YYEKEE (reference sequence). This CDR3 contains 15 residues. The junction had 8 bases not matched to a gene; V was cut back by 4 bases and J by 4 bases. The CDR3, as DNA: TGTGCCAGCAGCCTGCAAACAGGGGGCGGAGAGACCCAGTACTTC. This translates into CASSLQTGGGETQYF.

This clone was seen repeatedly, ten times or more. The V gene is TRBV20-1, the J gene TRBJ2-7; TRBD1 might be the D (6 bases). The CDR3 runs 11 residues. Trimming stripped 3 bases from V and 4 bases from J, with 7 bases between. Germline CDR1 and CDR2: DFQATT and SNEGSKA (reference sequence). CDR3 residues: CSASDRYEQYV. The CDR3 nucleotides read TGCAGTGCTAGCGACAGGTACGAGCAGTACGTC.

This clone was detected only once. This chain uses TRBV24-1 with TRBJ2-5; the D is unclear. Trimming cost V 6 bases and J 5 bases, with 6 bases left between them. The CDR3 has 11 amino acids. Germline CDR1 and CDR2: KGHDR and SFDVKD. In DNA, the CDR3 is TGTGCCACCAGTACCGGGGAGACCCAGTACTTC. Its translation: CATSTGETQYF.

V gene TRBV9 combines with J gene TRBJ2-5; TRBD2 is a possible D gene (5 bases). Germline values: CDR1 SGDLS, CDR2 YYNGEE. CDR3 length: 14 residues. Trimming removed 4 bases at V and 5 bases at J, with 15 bases between. CDR3 region: CASSSVWTGETQYF. The CDR3 nucleotides read TGTGCCAGCAGCTCAGTTTGGACTGGGGAGACCCAGTACTTC.